The source of this T cell receptor (beta chain) is a study of blood T cells in healthy people across ages (dated by TCRdb to between 2015 and 2016). About the study as a whole: Template switching captured roughly one uniquely barcoded TCR beta cDNA molecule per two T cells in model experiments. The study measured age-related changes in TCR beta repertoire diversity using deep sequencing normalized with unique cDNA molecular identifiers. Donors were grouped into four age groups: young (average approximately 16 years), middle-aged (about 40), aged (over 55) and long-lived (approximately 81). To avoid experimental bias, donors of different ages were distributed randomly across sequencing lanes. For two donors (one aged 18 to 30 and one aged 80 or older), the study analyzed two additional independent replicas of 1 million unique cDNA reads from the same blood draw. Paper-wide results and their limitations: As age increased, observed TCR beta diversity per million T cells dropped in a roughly linear way, and a significant reduction was already evident by age about 40. A strong correlation was found between observed TCR beta diversity and the percentage of naive T cells measured by flow cytometry. Estimates of total diversity from one million sequenced T cells were regarded as lower bounds and underestimates. Donor CMV infection status was unknown, potentially confounding age-related changes in expanded clonotypes. The long-lived group showed more naive CD4+ T cells, fewer expanded clones and increased TCR diversity than the aged group, suggesting age selection. Conclusive comparison of naive and antigen-experienced compartments was prevented by the profiling of bulk unsorted PBMCs.

Libraries came from 5' RACE. Data came from an Illumina HiSeq 2500. A second about 7 to 12 cycle PCR used a sample-barcoded 5' primer and a J-beta primer mix. Each TCR beta cDNA molecule received a unique molecular identifier from a template-switch 5' adaptor carrying 12 random nucleotides. Each sample yielded at least 3 million CDR3-containing paired-end reads. First-strand cDNA synthesis was performed from all RNA using the Mint cDNA synthesis kit, with priming by a TRBC-specific oligonucleotide. Following uracil-DNA glycosylase treatment, all cDNA underwent a first 18-cycle PCR with the universal primers M1SS and BC2_uni_R. Regarding the original processing steps: For normalization, 1 million high-quality reads were randomly selected from each sample, with every read carrying a distinct molecular identifier. Instead of being binned into consensus sequences, reads that shared molecular identifiers were thrown out. MiTCR, with a Q25 quality threshold and the strictest error-elimination algorithm, was used for CDR3 identification, clonotype clustering and error correction. A nonparametric unseen species model using Euler transformation provided a lower-bound estimate of total TCR beta diversity. Starting from the raw public reads, TCRdb applied fastp trimming at Q25, assembled clones with MiXCR and retained in-frame beta chains. Entries that share a CDR3 protein sequence are merged under the most common genes and DNA. The V and J calls come from TCRdb's annotation, not from the publication. For this sample the table gives 1.5 million to 2 million distinct CDR3 sequences, of which about 35% were detected only once. The top ten hold roughly 12% of the sample.

Donors were 40 or so systemically healthy Caucasian individuals from Russia aged roughly 6 to 90 years. Approximately 9.3 milliliters of peripheral blood were collected from each donor into EDTA-treated Vacutainer tubes. Ficoll-Paque density-gradient centrifugation was used to isolate PBMCs, with at least 6 million per sample. Total RNA was extracted from PBMCs with Trizol reagent, with at least 6 micrograms obtained per sample. Naive CD45RAhigh/CD27high T cell percentages were measured by flow cytometry on a PBMC aliquot from every donor. The table lists this clonotype with a few counts. The antigen it binds to is not known. No clone much larger than this one lies a single base away; base qualities are absent. This clonotype originated in a woman younger than 45 in good health. The specimen sequenced was blood.

The base sequence is TGTGCCAGCAGTTACTCGGGGGGACTAGAGACCCAGTACTTC. Its coded protein is CASSYSGGLETQYF. This chain joins TRBV6-5 to TRBJ2-5; a weak D assignment points to TRBD2 (6 bases agree). For CDR1 and CDR2, the germline V gene lists MNHEY and SVGAGI. V sheds 0 bases and J sheds 4 bases, leaving 9 bases between their ends. The CDR3 runs 14 residues from the cysteine to the phenylalanine. The DNA shown is the 42-base CDR3, in frame from base 1.